This T cell receptor beta chain was identified in a study of blood T cell repertoires in COVID-19. TCRdb's copy holds only in-frame clones and misses some; the assay was immunoSEQ multiplex PCR. Among 150,000 to 200,000 clones, 80% to 90% were seen once, and the ten largest hold around 0.88%. The CDR3 is 15 amino acids. V was clipped by 0 bases and J by 4 bases; unmatched bases: 4. Germline CDR1 and CDR2: LGHDT and YNNKEL (reference sequence). J is TRBJ2-3 and V is TRBV3-1 (or the pseudogene TRBV3-2), with 7 nucleotides matching TRBD2. This TCR derives from a woman between 18 and 30 years old who had recovered from COVID-19. Sequenced input: peripheral blood. CDR3 sequence (DNA): TGTGCCAGCAGCCAAGACCACACTAGCGCAGATACGCAGTATTTT. As protein: CASSQDHTSADTQYF.